This TCR beta chain was recorded in a study of CD8+ T cells in alopecia areata. Study background: A 6-month off-drug phase came after tofacitinib, which had lasted 6 to 18 months. Study-wide points: For lesional scalp, especially alopecia totalis/universalis, clonality was higher than in normal scalp.

RNA, once extracted, was reverse transcribed into cDNA for use as the sequencing template. Some clones are missing from TCRdb's copy, which holds only in-frame ones; the method was immunoSEQ multiplex PCR. The repertoire consists of hundreds of thousands of clones, with roughly two thirds occurring once and the leading ten covering 1.2%. From alopecia areata patients, lesional scalp punch biopsies and peripheral blood were collected. The sorting of PBMCs gave CD4+ and CD8+ T cells. About this clone itself: The antigen is unknown.

This CDR3 has 14 amino acids. V was pared by 5 bases and J by 2 bases, with 4 bases of the junction left unmatched. The germline CDR1 and CDR2 sequences are SEHNR and FQNEAQ (reference sequence). V usage is TRBV7-9 and J usage is TRBJ2-5; 8 bases align to TRBD1. The specimen comprised CD4+ T cells sorted from blood, sampled at week 0. The clonotype comes from a human donor with alopecia areata. The CDR3 nucleotides are TGTGCCAGCAGCAAGGACAGGGCGCAAGAGACCCAGTACTTC. Translating gives CASSKDRAQETQYF.